This TCR beta chain was found in a study of cytomegalovirus exposure and HLA in healthy donors (dated by TCRdb to the late 2010s). As for the study more broadly: According to a later analysis, one platform produced both the roughly 130 validation repertoires and the roughly 640 repertoires of the first cohort. The study aimed to test whether signatures of past pathogen exposure could be identified by cataloging public T cell receptors. Besides the first cohort of approximately 670 subjects, a separate validation cohort made up of roughly 120 different subjects was used. High-throughput TCR immunosequencing, statistical association of individual TCRs with disease status, and machine learning were combined to predict cytomegalovirus infection status. Paper-wide results and their limitations: Most TCR sequences were seen in very few donors, while some public TCRs were found in many individuals. A few of the identified cytomegalovirus-associated TCR beta chains were confirmed in vitro to be specific for cytomegalovirus antigens. Of the cluster scores, about 94% were above 0 in a later analysis, which found that TCRs clustered in the first cohort also tended to co-occur in the roughly 130 validation repertoires. A later analysis had no HLA typing for the validation cohort, so co-occurrence there was scored across all 130 or so repertoires. The authors suggested that the approach could potentially be generalized to other disease states and immunological phenotypes. Cytomegalovirus status was reported to be diagnosed by the classifier with high specificity and sensitivity in both the original and validation cohorts. A total of roughly 160 TCR beta chains were listed by the study as associated with cytomegalovirus.

Libraries were made using the immunoSEQ multiplex PCR assay. On the study's bioinformatics: A statistical classification framework was built for diagnosing cytomegalovirus status from the catalog of TCR beta chain sequences. The source is immuneACCESS, and TCRdb retained only in-frame sequences with V and J called. Part of the clones is not carried over; for the studies checked, unresolved V genes explain less than half of this, and the remainder is unexplained. The DNA gave D and trimming, while V, J and clone size come from that table. The sample table shows under 200,000 clones, and 85% to 90% are seen once. Together, the top ten hold 4.5% to 7% of the sample. As concerns this clone: The target of this receptor is not known. Base qualities are not recorded, but no much larger clone differs from it by a single base.

Separate from the roughly 630-subject first cohort, the validation cohort of roughly 120 subjects was the group to which the donors belonged. The CDR3 goes from the cysteine to the phenylalanine over 13 residues. The CDR3 DNA has 39 bases and is translated from base 1. Trimming costs V 3 bases and J 3 bases, and their ends lie 9 bases apart. From the germline V gene, CDR1 is LGHNA and CDR2 is YNFKEQ. This TCR came from a woman aged 30 to 39 in good health and CMV-seronegative. The chain links TRBV4-2 with TRBJ2-7, with the identity of the D gene unclear. Sequenced sample: PBMCs. CDR3 sequence: CASSQLPGYEQYF. Here is the DNA: TGTGCCAGCAGCCAGCTCCCAGGCTACGAGCAGTACTTC.